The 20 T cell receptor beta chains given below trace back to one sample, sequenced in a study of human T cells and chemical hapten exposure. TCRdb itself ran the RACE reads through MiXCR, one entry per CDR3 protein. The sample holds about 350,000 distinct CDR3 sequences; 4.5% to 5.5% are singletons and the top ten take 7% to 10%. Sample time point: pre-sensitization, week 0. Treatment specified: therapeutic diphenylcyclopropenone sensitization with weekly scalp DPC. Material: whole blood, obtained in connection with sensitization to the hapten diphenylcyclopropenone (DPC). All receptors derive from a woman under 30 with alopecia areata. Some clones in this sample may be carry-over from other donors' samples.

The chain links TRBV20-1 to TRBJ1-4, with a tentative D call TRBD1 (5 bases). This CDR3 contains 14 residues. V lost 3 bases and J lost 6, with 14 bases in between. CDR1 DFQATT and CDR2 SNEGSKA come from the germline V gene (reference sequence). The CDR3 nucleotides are TGCAGTGCTAGTTTTTCAGCGGGGGATGAAAAACTGTTTTTT. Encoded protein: CSASFSAGDEKLFF.

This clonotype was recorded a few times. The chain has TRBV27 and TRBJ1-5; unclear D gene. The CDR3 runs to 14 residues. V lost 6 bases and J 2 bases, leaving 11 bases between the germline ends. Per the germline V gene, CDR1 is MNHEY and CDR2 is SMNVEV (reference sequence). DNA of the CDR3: TGTGCCAGCAGGGTCCTCGGGGGCAATCAGCCCCAGCATTTT. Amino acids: CASRVLGGNQPQHF.

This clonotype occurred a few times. The CDR3 DNA sequence: TGTGCCAGCAGTTATATGGGGGGGAGTAGAGTAGGCTACACCTTC. Amino acid sequence: CASSYMGGSRVGYTF. The chain carries TRBV6-5 and TRBJ1-2; perhaps TRBD1 as D (5 bases). The CDR3 extends over 15 amino acids. The germline V gene has CDR1 MNHEY and CDR2 SVGAGI. V gave up 3 bases and J gave up 8 bases, with 19 bases separating them.

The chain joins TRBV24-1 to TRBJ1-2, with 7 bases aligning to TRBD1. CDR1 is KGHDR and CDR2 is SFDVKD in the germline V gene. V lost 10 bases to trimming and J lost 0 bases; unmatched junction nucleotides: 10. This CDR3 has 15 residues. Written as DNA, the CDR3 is TGTGCCACTCTAATCGGGACAGTGACTAACTATGGCTACACCTTC. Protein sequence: CATLIGTVTNYGYTF.

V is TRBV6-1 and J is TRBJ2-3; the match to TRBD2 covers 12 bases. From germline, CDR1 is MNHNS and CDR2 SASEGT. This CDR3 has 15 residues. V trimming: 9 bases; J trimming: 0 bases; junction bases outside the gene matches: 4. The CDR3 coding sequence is TGTGCCAGTGGCGGACTAGCGGGGAGCACAGATACGCAGTATTTT. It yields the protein CASGGLAGSTDTQYF.

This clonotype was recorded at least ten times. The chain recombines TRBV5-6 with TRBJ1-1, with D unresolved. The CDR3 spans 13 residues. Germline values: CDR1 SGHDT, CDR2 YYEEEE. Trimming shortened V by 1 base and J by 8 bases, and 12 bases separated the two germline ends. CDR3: CASSLWSNREAFF. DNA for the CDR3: TGTGCCAGCAGCTTGTGGTCAAATCGAGAAGCTTTCTTT.

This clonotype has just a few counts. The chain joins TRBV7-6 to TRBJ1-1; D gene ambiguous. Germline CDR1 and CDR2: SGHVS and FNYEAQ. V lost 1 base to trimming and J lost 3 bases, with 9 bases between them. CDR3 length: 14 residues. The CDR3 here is CASSLDFGDTEAFF. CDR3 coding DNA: TGTGCCAGCAGCTTAGATTTCGGGGACACTGAAGCTTTCTTT.

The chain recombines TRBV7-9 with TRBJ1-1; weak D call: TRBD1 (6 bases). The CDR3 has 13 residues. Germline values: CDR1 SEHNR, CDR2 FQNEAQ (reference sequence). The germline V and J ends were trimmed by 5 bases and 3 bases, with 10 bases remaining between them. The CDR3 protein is CASSQYRDTEAFF. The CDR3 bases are TGTGCCAGCAGCCAATACAGGGACACTGAAGCTTTCTTT.

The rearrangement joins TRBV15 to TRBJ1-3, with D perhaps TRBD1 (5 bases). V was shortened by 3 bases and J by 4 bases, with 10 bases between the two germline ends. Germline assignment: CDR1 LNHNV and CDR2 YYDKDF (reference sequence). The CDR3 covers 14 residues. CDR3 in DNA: TGTGCCACCAGCAGTGGGGGGACCGGAAACACCATATATTTT. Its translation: CATSSGGTGNTIYF.

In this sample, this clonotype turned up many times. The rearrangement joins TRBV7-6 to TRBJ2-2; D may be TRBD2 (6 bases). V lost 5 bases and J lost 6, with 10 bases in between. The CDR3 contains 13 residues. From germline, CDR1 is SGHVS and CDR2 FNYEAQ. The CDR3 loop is CASSPRLAGELFF. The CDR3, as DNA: TGTGCCAGCAGCCCTAGACTAGCCGGGGAGCTGTTTTTT.

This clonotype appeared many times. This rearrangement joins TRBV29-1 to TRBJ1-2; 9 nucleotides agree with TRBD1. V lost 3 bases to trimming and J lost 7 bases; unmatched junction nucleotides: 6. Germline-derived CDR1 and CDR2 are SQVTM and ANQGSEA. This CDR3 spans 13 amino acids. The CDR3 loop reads CSVDKGQGAGYTF. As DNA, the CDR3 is TGCAGCGTTGATAAGGGACAGGGTGCTGGCTACACCTTC.

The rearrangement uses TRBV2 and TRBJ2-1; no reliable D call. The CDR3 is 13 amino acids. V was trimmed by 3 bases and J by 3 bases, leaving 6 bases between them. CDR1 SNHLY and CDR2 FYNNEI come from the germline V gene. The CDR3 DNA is TGTGCCAGCAGTGATCGGTTCTACAATGAGCAGTTCTTC. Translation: CASSDRFYNEQFF.

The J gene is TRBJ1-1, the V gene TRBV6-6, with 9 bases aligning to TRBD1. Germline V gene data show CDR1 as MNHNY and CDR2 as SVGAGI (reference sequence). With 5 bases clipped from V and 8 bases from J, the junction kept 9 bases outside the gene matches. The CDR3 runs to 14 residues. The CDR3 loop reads CASSRRDRDGEAFF. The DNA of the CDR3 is TGTGCCAGCAGTCGCCGGGACAGGGACGGGGAAGCTTTCTTT.

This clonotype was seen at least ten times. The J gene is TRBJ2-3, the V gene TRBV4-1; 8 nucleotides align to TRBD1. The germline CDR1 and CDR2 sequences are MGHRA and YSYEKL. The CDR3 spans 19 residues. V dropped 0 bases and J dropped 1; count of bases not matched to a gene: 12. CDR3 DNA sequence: TGCGCCAGCAGCCAAGATCTTATCTACAGGGGGTCGGGCACAGATACGCAGTATTTT. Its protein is CASSQDLIYRGSGTDTQYF.

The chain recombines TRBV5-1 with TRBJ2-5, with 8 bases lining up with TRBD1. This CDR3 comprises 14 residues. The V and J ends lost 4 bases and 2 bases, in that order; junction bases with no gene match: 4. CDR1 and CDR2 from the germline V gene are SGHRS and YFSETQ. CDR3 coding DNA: TGCGCCAGCAGCACACAGGGGGTTCAAGAGACCCAGTACTTC. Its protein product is CASSTQGVQETQYF.

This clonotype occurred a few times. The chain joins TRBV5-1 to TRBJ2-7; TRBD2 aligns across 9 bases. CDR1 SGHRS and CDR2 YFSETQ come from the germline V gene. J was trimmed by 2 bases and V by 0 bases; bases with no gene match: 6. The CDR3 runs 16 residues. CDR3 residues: CASSLAGSGGTYEQYF. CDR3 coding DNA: TGCGCCAGCAGCTTGGCCGGTAGCGGGGGTACCTACGAGCAGTACTTC. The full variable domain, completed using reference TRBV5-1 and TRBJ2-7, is KAGVTQTPRYLIKTRGQQVTLSCSPISGHRSVSWYQQTPGQGLQFLFEYFSETQRNKGNFPGRFSGRQFSNSRSEMNVSTLELGDSALYLCASSLAGSGGTYEQYFGPGTRLTVT.

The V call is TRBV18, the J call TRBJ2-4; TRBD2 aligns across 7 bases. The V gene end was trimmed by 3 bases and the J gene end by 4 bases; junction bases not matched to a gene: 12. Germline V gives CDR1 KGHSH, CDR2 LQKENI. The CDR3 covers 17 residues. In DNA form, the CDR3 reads TGTGCCAGCTCACCCCGGAGCAAGCGGGGAACGAAAAACATTCAGTACTTC. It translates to CASSPRSKRGTKNIQYF.

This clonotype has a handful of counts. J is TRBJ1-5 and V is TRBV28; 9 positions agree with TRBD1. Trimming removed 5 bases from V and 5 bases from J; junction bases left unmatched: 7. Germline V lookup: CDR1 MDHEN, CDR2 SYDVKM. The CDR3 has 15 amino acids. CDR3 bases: TGTGCCAGCAGTGTCCGGGACAGGGACCATCAGCCCCAGCATTTT. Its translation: CASSVRDRDHQPQHF.

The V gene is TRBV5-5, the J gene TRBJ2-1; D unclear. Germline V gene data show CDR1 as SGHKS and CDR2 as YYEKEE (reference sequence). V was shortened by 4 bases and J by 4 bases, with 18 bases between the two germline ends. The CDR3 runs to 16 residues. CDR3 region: CASSPEGGPPYNEQFF. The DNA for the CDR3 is TGTGCCAGCAGCCCTGAAGGTGGACCCCCTTACAATGAGCAGTTCTTC.

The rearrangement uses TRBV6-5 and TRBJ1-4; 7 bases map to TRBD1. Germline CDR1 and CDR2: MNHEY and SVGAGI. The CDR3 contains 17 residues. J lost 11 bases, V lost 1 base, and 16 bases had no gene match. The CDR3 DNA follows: TGTGCCAGCAGTTACTTTCCTGACAGGGCCCTCTTCTCCAAACTGTTTTTT. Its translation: CASSYFPDRALFSKLFF.